Reported below is one T cell receptor beta chain. Many counts were recorded for this clonotype. Which antigen it targets is not known. No much larger clonotype is one base removed from it; base qualities were not supplied. V is cut by 6 bases and J by 2 bases, and the space between the germline ends is 15 bases. Inclusive of the bounding cysteine and phenylalanine, the CDR3 is 15 residues long. CDR3 DNA is the only sequence kept; it has 45 bases, read in frame from the first base. This sample is drawn from a study of identical twins (dated by TCRdb to about 2016). Looking at the study overall: The study deep-sequenced TCR alpha and beta repertoires from monozygotic twins, unrelated adults of various ages and cord blood to test whether fetal clonotypes persist. Replicate twin experiments were performed at different times using different library preparation protocols to rule out contamination. Summary of the overall study and its limitations: Compared with coincidental sharing between unrelated individuals, out-of-frame TCR alpha sequences shared between twins showed an excess of sequences with low generation probability. The excess sharing between twins in beta out-of-frame sequences was weaker because fewer shared sequences reduced the signal-to-noise ratio. In monozygotic twins, out-of-frame TCR alpha sharing was systematically underestimated by recombination models, although the models agreed with sharing between unrelated individuals. Conclusions relied on cross-sectional statistical analysis, since the same donors could not be followed over many years. Invariant T cells such as MAIT and iNKT could partly confound zero-insertion analyses, although diverse VJ usage argued against such confounding for most clonotypes. Abundant cord blood beta clonotypes had fewer insertions, young adult naive repertoires showed a similar but weaker trend, and memory repertoires showed no such trend.

Every donor in the study was a healthy Caucasian. The twin cohort comprised three pairs of female monozygotic twins, all aged about 18 to 29 years. CD4+ and CD8+ T cell populations were isolated with positive isolation kits from Invitrogen. The library was generated by 5' RACE. Instrument used: Illumina HiSeq 2000. A universal primer binding site was introduced by template switching, and a unique molecular identifier was present in the final cDNA, enabling accurate counting of TCR cDNA molecules. Specific primers in the conserved constant-segment region were used to synthesize first-strand cDNA for TCR alpha and beta chains. To control for contamination, every cDNA library was double barcoded, receiving both a SMART-Mk sample barcode and Illumina barcodes. TruSeq adapter sequences along with Illumina sample barcodes were introduced in two successive PCR steps. TCR alpha and beta cDNA libraries were sequenced on the Illumina HiSeq platform with custom primers. The authors processed their data as follows. Raw reads were processed with MiGEC to extract unique molecular identifiers, and MiXCR was used to determine CDR3 positions. For each individual, recombination models were inferred using an EM algorithm with the repgenHMM and IGoR tools. The analysis of shared clonotypes was done with the tcR package in R, with sharing normalized by the product of cloneset sizes. Out-of-frame nonproductive sequences were analyzed to study raw recombination free of thymic and clonal selection effects. Through fastp at Q25 and MiXCR, TCRdb rebuilt clones from the public reads, retaining in-frame beta chains. Identical CDR3 proteins give one entry, which carries the most common genes and DNA. TCRdb's processing, not the study's, gives the V and J calls here. This sample holds a few hundred thousand distinct CDR3 sequences; over 11% were observed only once. The ten largest clonotypes hold approximately 0.98% of the sample.

These data were also filed under a second study, of yellow fever vaccine responses in identical twins. The second publication reports: The authors reported that the T cell response to vaccination in identical twins appeared partly convergent and partly personalized. In the study, vaccine-responding T cell clones were precisely tracked in identical twins.

Sequenced sample: CD4+ T cells sorted from blood. The receptor's source is a woman aged 18-30 years in good health. Rearrangement joined TRBV12-3 or TRBV12-4 to TRBJ2-3; the D gene could be either TRBD1 or TRBD2, each agreeing at 5 bases. The nucleotides read TGTGCCAGCAGACCTATGGGACGGTCCACAGATACGCAGTATTTT. Translated, it gives CASRPMGRSTDTQYF.